The T cell receptor (beta chain) under discussion was sequenced for a study of OX40 agonist ivuxolimab in advanced cancers. Study-wide context: A male proportion of approximately 80% was recorded, with mean age approximately 57 years and range about 23 to 90.

V shed 5 bases and J 3 bases; nucleotides not matched to a gene: 7. The CDR3 has 14 amino acids. Per the germline V gene, CDR1 is MGHDK and CDR2 is SYGVNS. This table comes from immunoSEQ multiplex PCR, and its TCRdb copy is limited to in-frame clones, with some not included. Of nearly 20,000 clones listed, 83% are singletons. In the case of this clone: No antigen is known for it.

Study-level results: No antigen was identified for the clonally expanded peripheral T cells.

The investigators sampled blood at baseline, at cycle 4 day 1, and at cycle 7 day 1. The receptor comes from an adult with an advanced solid tumor such as melanoma, head and neck, liver or kidney cancer. The chain is built from TRBV25-1 and TRBJ2-7; 7 bases map to TRBD1. The sequenced sample was CD4+ or CD8+ T cells sorted from blood, obtained in a trial of the OX40 agonist ivuxolimab. DNA of the CDR3: TGTGCCAGCAGTTGGACAGGAACGTACTACGAGCAGTACTTC. This codes for CASSWTGTYYEQYF.